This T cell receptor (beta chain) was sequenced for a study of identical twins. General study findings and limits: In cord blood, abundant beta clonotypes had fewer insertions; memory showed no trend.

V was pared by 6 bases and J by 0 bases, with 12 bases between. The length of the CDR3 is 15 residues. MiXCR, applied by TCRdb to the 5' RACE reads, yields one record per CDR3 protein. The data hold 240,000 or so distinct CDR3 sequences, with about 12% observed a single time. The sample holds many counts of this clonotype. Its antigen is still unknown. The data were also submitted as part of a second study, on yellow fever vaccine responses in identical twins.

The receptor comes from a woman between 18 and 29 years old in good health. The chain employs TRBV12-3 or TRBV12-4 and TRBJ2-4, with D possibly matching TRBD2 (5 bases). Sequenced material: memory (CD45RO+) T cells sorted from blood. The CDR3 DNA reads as TGTGCCAGCAGCGCCGCAAGCGGAGCCAAAAACATTCAGTACTTC. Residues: CASSAASGAKNIQYF.